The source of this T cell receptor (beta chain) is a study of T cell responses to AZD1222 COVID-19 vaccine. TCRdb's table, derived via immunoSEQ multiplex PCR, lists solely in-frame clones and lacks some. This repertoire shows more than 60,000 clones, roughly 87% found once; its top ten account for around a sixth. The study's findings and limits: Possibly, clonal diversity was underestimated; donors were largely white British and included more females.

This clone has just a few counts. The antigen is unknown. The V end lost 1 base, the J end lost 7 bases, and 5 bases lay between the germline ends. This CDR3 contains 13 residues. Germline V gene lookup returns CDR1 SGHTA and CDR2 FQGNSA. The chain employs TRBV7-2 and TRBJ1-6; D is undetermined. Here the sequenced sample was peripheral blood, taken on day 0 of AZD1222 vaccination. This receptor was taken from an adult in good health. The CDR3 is CASSLVENSPLHF. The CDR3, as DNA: TGTGCCAGCAGCTTAGTGGAGAATTCACCCCTCCACTTT.